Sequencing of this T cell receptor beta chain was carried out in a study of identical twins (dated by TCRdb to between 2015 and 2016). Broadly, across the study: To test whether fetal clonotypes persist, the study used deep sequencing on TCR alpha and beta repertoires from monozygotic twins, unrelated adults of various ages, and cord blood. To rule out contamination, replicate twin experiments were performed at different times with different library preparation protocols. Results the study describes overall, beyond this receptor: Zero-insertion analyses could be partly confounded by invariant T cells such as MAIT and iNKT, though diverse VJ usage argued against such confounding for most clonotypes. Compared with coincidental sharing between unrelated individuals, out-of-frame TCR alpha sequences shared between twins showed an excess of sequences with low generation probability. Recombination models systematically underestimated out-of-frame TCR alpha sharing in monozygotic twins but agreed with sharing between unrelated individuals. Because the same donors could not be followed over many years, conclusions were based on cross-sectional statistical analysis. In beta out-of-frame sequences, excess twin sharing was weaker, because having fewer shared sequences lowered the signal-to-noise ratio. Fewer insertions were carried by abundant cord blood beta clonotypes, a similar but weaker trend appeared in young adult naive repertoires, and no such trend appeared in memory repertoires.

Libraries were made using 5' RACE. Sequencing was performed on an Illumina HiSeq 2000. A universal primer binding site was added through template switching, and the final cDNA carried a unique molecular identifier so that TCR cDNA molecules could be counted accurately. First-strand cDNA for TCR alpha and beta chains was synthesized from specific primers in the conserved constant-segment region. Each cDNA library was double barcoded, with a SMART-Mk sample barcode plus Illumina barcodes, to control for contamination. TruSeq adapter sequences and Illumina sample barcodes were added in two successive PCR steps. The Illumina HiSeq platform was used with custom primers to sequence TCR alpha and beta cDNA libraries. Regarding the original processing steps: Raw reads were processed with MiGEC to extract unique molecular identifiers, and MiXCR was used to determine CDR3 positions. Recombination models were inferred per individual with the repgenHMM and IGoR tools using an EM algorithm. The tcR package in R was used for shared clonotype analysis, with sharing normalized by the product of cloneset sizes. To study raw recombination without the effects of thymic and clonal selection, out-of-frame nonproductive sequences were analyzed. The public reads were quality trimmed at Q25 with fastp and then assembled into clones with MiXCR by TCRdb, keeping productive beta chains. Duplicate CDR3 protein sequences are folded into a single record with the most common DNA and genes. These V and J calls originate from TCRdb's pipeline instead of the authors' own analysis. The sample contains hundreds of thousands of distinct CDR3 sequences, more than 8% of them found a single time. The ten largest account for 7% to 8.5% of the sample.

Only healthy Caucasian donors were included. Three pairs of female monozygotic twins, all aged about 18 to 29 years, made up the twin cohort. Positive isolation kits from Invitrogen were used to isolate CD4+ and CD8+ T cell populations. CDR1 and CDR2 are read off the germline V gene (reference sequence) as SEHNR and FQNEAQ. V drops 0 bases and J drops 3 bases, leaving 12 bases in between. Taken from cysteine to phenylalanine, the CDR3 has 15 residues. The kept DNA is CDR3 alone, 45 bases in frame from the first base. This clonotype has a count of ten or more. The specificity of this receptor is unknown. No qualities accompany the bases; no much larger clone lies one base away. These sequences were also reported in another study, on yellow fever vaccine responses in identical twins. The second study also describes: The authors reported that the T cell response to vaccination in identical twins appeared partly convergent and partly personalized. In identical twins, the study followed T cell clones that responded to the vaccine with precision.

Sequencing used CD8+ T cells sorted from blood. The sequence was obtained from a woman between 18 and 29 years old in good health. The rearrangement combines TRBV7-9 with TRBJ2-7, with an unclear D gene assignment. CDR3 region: CASSLALGQVYEQYF. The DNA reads TGTGCCAGCAGCTTAGCGTTGGGTCAGGTCTACGAGCAGTACTTC.